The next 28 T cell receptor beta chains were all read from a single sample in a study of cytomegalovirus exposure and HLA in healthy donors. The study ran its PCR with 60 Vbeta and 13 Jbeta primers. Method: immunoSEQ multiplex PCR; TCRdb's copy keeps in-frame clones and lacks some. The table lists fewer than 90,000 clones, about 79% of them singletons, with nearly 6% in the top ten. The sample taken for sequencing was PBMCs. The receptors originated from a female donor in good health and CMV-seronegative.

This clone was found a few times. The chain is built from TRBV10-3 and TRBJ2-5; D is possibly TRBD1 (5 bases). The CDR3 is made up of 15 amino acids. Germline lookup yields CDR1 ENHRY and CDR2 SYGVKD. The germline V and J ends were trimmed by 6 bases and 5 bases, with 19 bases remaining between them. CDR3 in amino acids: CAIRGQVGVGETQYF. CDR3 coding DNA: TGTGCCATCAGGGGTCAAGTAGGGGTAGGTGAGACCCAGTACTTC.

CDR3 bases: TGTGCCTCCTACTACAGGGACAACACTGAAGCTTTCTTT. Translated, it gives CASYYRDNTEAFF. This sequence joins TRBV28 and TRBJ1-1; D possibly corresponds to TRBD1 (6 bases). V shed 11 bases and J shed 2 bases, with 15 bases lying between them. Germline values: CDR1 MDHEN, CDR2 SYDVKM. The CDR3 extends over 13 amino acids.

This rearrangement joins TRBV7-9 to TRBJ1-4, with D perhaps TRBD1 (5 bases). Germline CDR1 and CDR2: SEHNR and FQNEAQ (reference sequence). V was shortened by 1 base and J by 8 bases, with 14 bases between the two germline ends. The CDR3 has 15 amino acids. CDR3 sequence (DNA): TGTGCCAGCAGCTTAGGAGCAGGGAGGGAAGAAAAACTGTTTTTT. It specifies CASSLGAGREEKLFF.

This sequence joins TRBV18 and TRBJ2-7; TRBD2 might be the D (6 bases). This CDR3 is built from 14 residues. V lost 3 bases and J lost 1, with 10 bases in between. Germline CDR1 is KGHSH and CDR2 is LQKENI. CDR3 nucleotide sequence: TGTGCCAGCTCACCCGCAGCGGGTTCCTACGAGCAGTACTTC. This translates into CASSPAAGSYEQYF.

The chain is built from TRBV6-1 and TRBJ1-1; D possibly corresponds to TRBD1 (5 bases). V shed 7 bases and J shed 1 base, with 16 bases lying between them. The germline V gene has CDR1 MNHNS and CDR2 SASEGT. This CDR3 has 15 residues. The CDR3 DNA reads TGTGCCAGCACGGGCGGGGGTTACGAGAACACTGAAGCTTTCTTT. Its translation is CASTGGGYENTEAFF.

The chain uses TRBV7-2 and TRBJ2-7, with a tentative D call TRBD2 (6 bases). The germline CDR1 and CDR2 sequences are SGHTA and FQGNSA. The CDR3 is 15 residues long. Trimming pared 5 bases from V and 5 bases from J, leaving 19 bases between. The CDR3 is CASSGLRGISDEQYF. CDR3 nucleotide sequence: TGTGCCAGCAGCGGGCTGCGGGGCATTAGCGACGAGCAGTACTTC.

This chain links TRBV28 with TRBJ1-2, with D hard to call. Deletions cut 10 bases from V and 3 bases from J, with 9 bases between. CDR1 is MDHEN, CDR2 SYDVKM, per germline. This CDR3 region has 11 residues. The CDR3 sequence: CATANYYGYTF. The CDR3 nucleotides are TGTGCCACCGCGAATTACTATGGCTACACCTTC.

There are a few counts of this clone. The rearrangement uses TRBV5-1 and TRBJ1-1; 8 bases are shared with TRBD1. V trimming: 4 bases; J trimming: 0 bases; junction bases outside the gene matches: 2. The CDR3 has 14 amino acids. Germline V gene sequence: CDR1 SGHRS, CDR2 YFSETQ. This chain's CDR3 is CASSVDRVNTEAFF. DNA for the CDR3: TGCGCCAGCAGCGTGGACAGGGTGAACACTGAAGCTTTCTTT.

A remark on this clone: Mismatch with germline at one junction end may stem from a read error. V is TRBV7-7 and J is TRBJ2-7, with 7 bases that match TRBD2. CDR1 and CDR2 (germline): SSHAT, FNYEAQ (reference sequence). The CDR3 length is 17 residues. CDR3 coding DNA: TGTGCTAGCAGCCGCCTATTTGGGTCCGGGACGGGAGGCGAGCAGTACTTC. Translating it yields CASSRLFGSGTGGEQYF.

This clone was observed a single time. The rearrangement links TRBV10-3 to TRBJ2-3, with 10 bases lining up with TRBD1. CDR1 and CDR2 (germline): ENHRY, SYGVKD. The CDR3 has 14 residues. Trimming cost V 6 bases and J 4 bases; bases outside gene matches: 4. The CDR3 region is CAISRDRGADTQYF. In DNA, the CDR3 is TGTGCCATCAGCCGGGACAGGGGTGCAGATACGCAGTATTTT.

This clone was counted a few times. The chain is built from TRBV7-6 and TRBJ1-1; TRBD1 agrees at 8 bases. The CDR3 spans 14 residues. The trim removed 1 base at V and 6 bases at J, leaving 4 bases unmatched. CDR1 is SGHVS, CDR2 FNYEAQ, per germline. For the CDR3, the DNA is TGTGCCAGCAGCTTAGTCCCGGACAGGGCTGAAGCTTTCTTT. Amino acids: CASSLVPDRAEAFF.

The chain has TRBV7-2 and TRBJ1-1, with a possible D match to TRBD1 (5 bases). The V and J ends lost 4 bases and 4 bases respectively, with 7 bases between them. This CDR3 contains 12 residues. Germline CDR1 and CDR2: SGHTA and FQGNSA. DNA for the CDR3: TGTGCCAGCAGCTCGACAGCCACTGAAGCTTTCTTT. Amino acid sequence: CASSSTATEAFF.

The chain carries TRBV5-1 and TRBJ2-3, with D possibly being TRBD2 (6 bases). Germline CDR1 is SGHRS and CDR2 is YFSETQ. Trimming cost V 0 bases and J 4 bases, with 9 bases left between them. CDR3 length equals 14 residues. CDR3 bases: TGCGCCAGCAGCTTGGGACTAGTATCAGATACGCAGTATTTT. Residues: CASSLGLVSDTQYF.

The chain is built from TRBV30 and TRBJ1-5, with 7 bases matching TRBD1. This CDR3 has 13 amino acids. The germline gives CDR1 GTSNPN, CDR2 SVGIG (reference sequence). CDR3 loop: CAYDRERNQPQHF. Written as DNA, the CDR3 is TGTGCTTACGACAGGGAACGAAATCAGCCCCAGCATTTT.

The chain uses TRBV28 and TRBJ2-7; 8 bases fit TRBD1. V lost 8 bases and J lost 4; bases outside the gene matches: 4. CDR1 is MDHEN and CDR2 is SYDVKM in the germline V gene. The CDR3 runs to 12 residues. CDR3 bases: TGTGCCAGCCGACAGGGGATTTACGAGCAGTACTTC. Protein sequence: CASRQGIYEQYF.

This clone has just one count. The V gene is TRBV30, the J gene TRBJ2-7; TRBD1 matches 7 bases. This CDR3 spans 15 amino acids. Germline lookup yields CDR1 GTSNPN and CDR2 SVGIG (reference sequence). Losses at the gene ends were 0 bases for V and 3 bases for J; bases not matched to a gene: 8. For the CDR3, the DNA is TGTGCCTGGAGTGTGGTCGGACAGGCCTTCTACGAGCAGTACTTC. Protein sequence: CAWSVVGQAFYEQYF.

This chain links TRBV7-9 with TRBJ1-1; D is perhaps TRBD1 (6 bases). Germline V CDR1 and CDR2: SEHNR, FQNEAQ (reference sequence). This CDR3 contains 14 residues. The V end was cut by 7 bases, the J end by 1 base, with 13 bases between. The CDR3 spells CASTSQGTNTEAFF. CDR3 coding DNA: TGTGCCAGCACTTCCCAGGGGACGAACACTGAAGCTTTCTTT.

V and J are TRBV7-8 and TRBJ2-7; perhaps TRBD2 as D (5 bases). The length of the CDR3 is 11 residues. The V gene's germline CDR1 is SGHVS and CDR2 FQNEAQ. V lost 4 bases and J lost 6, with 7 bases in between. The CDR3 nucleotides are TGTGCCAGCAGCTCTAGCTCCGAGCAGTACTTC. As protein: CASSSSSEQYF. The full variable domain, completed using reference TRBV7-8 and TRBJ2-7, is GAGVSQSPRYKVAKRGQDVALRCDPISGHVSLFWYQQALGQGPEFLTYFQNEAQLDKSGLPSDRFFAERPEGSVSTLKIQRTQQEDSAVYLCASSSSSEQYFGPGTRLTVT.

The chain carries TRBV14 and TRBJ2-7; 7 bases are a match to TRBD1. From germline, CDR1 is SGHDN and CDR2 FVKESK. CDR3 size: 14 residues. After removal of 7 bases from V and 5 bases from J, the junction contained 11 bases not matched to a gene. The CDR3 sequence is CASNKGGLVDEQYF. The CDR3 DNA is TGTGCCAGCAACAAAGGGGGCTTAGTGGACGAGCAGTACTTC. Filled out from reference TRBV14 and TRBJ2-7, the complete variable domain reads EAGVTQFPSHSVIEKGQTVTLRCDPISGHDNLYWYRRVMGKEIKFLLHFVKESKQDESGMPNNRFLAERTGGTYSTLKVQPAELEDSGVYFCASNKGGLVDEQYFGPGTRLTVT.

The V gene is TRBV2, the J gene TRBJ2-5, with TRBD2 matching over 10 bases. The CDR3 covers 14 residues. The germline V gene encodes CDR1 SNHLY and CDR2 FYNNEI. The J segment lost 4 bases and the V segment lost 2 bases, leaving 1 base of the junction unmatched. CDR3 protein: CASSERTSGETQYF. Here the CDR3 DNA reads TGTGCCAGCAGTGAAAGGACTAGCGGAGAGACCCAGTACTTC.

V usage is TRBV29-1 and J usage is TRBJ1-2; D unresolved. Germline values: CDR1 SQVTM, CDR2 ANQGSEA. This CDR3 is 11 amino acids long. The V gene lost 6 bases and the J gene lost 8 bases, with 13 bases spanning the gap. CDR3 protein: CSVIGEGGYTF. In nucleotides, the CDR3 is TGCAGCGTGATTGGAGAGGGCGGCTACACCTTC.

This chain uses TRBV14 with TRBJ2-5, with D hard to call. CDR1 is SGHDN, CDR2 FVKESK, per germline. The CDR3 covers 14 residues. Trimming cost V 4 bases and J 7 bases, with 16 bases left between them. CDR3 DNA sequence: TGTGCCAGCAGCCTTGGTGGAGCCCCGACGACCCAGTACTTC. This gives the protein CASSLGGAPTTQYF.

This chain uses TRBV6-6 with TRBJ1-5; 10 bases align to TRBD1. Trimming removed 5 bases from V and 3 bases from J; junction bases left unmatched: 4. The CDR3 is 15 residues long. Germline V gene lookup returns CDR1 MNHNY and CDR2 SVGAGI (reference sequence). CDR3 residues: CASSDRGLPNQPQHF. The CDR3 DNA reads TGTGCCAGCAGTGACAGGGGGCTACCCAATCAGCCCCAGCATTTT.

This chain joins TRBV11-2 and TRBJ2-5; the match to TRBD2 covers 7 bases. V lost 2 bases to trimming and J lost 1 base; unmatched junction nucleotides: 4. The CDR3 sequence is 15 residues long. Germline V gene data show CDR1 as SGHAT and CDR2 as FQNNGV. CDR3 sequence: CASSLIASGQETQYF. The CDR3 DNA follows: TGTGCCAGCAGCTTAATAGCTAGCGGCCAAGAGACCCAGTACTTC.

CDR3: CASSRPSRSSYNEQFF. The CDR3 DNA reads TGTGCCAGCAGCCGTCCGAGCCGAAGCTCCTACAATGAGCAGTTCTTC. V and J are TRBV7-2 and TRBJ2-1; D gene unclear. V was pared by 5 bases and J by 0 bases, with 14 bases between. The CDR3 is made up of 16 amino acids. Germline V gene data show CDR1 as SGHTA and CDR2 as FQGNSA.

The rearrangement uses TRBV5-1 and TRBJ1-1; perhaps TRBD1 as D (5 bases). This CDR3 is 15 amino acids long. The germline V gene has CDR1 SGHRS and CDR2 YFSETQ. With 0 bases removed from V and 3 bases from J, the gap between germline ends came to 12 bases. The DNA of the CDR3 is TGCGCCAGCAGCTTGGGGGCCGGGGGAGACACTGAAGCTTTCTTT. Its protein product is CASSLGAGGDTEAFF.

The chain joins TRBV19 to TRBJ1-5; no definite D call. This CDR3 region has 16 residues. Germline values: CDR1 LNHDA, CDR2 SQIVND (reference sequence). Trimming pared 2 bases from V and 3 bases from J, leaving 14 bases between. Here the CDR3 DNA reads TGTGCCAGTAGTATATTGGGAGTAAGCGCCAATCAGCCCCAGCATTTT. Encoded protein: CASSILGVSANQPQHF.

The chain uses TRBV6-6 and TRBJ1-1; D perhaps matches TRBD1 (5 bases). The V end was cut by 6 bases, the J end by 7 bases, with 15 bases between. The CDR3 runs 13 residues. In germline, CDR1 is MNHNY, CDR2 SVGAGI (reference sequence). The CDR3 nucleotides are TGTGCCAGCAGGGATATCAGGGCCGGTGAAGCTTTCTTT. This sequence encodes CASRDIRAGEAFF.